The 26 T cell receptor beta chains below were found in one sample sequenced in a study of T-cell reconstitution after alpha-beta-depleted transplantation in children. The authors prepared the TCRbeta library with unique molecular identifiers. TCRdb reprocessed the PCR reads with MiXCR, giving one entry per CDR3 protein. The table records about 980,000 distinct CDR3 sequences, about 29% of them present only once. Here the sequenced sample was PBMCs, mostly from graft donor cells, taken 360 days after TCRalphabeta/CD19-depleted stem cell transplant. Receptors originate from a boy in the first two years of life who had a stem cell transplant for SCID, so the T cells may come from the graft donor.

This clonotype appeared a few times. The gene calls are TRBV18 and TRBJ2-5; no reliable D call. The CDR3 runs to 11 residues. The germline gives CDR1 KGHSH, CDR2 LQKENI. The V end was cut by 6 bases, the J end by 5 bases, with 7 bases between. This CDR3 is CASSGSETQYF. The CDR3 DNA follows: TGTGCCAGCTCCGGTTCGGAGACCCAGTACTTC.

This chain connects TRBV20-1 to TRBJ2-7; 7 bases fit TRBD1. V lost 1 base to trimming and J lost 2 bases; unmatched junction nucleotides: 8. The germline V gene has CDR1 DFQATT and CDR2 SNEGSKA (reference sequence). This CDR3 comprises 15 residues. CDR3 in DNA: TGCAGTGCTAGAGGACAGGGTGGGGGAACCTACGAGCAGTACTTC. Residues: CSARGQGGGTYEQYF.

This clonotype was picked up one time. The chain employs TRBV7-6 and TRBJ1-2, with TRBD1 matching 7 bases. Germline CDR1 is SGHVS and CDR2 is FNYEAQ. This CDR3 has 15 residues. V gave up 1 base and J gave up 8 bases; unmatched junction bases: 10. This chain's CDR3 is CASSLVGQNYGGYTF. CDR3 in DNA: TGTGCCAGCAGCTTAGTGGGACAGAACTATGGAGGCTACACCTTC. Full variable domain (rest looked up from reference TRBV7-6 and TRBJ1-2): GAGVSQSPRYKVTKRGQDVALRCDPISGHVSLYWYRQALGQGPEFLTYFNYEAQQDKSGLPNDRFSAERPEGSISTLTIQRTEQRDSAMYRCASSLVGQNYGGYTFGSGTRLTVV.

The CDR3 region is CASSPRAWTDQETQYF. The CDR3, as DNA: TGTGCCAGCAGTCCTAGGGCCTGGACGGATCAAGAGACCCAGTACTTC. V and J are TRBV27 and TRBJ2-5; D is undetermined. The V end was cut by 5 bases, the J end by 2 bases, with 18 bases between. The CDR3 is 16 residues long. Germline V gene data show CDR1 as MNHEY and CDR2 as SMNVEV (reference sequence).

In this sample, this clonotype turned up a few times. The chain links TRBV12-3 or TRBV12-4 to TRBJ2-1, with a tentative D call TRBD2 (7 bases). V lost 7 bases and J lost 4, with 17 bases in between. The CDR3 extends over 15 amino acids. This chain's CDR3 is CASTLGGGWYNEQFF. The CDR3 nucleotides read TGTGCCAGCACCCTAGGGGGGGGCTGGTACAATGAGCAGTTCTTC.

V gene TRBV5-1 combines with J gene TRBJ2-7; 10 nucleotides agree with TRBD1. Germline values: CDR1 SGHRS, CDR2 YFSETQ. V was pared by 1 base and J by 6 bases, with 13 bases of the junction left unmatched. This CDR3 spans 17 amino acids. The CDR3 DNA sequence: TGCGCCAGCAGCTTGTTTTCTTCCAGGACAGGGGGGATCGAGCAGTACTTC. This codes for CASSLFSSRTGGIEQYF.

V and J are TRBV9 and TRBJ1-3; TRBD1 agrees at 7 bases. The J segment lost 0 bases and the V segment lost 4 bases, leaving 13 bases of the junction unmatched. The CDR3 is 18 amino acids. CDR1 and CDR2 (germline): SGDLS, YYNGEE. CDR3 loop: CASSPMGMGQSSGNTIYF. CDR3 DNA: TGTGCCAGCAGCCCCATGGGTATGGGACAGAGCTCTGGAAACACCATATATTTT.

In this sample, this clonotype turned up many times. The gene calls are TRBV12-3 or TRBV12-4 and TRBJ2-2; D ambiguous. The CDR3 runs 13 residues. Trimming cost V 2 bases and J 7 bases, with 8 bases left between them. The CDR3 loop reads CASSLPLGGELFF. CDR3 sequence (DNA): TGTGCCAGCAGTTTACCTTTGGGCGGGGAGCTGTTTTTT.

This clonotype was seen more than once but under ten times. This chain uses TRBV20-1 with TRBJ1-2; 9 nucleotides match TRBD1. The CDR3 runs to 18 residues. Germline trimming cut 2 bases from V and 2 bases from J; bases unmatched to any gene: 15. The germline V gene has CDR1 DFQATT and CDR2 SNEGSKA (reference sequence). In DNA, the CDR3 is TGCAGTGCTAGAATACGACAGGGGGGGTCCGATGGAAACTATGGCTACACCTTC. Its protein product is CSARIRQGGSDGNYGYTF.

This clonotype has a handful of counts. The chain recombines TRBV20-1 with TRBJ1-5; TRBD1 might be the D (5 bases). The CDR3 is 14 residues long. The V end was cut by 7 bases, the J end by 0 bases, with 13 bases between. Germline V CDR1 and CDR2: DFQATT, SNEGSKA (reference sequence). The CDR3 DNA follows: TGCAGTGTACGTTCAGGACATAGCAATCAGCCCCAGCATTTT. This codes for CSVRSGHSNQPQHF.

This clonotype was seen only a few times. This chain uses TRBV6-1 with TRBJ2-1; 7 positions match TRBD1. CDR1 and CDR2 (germline): MNHNS, SASEGT. The CDR3 loop spans 14 amino acids. V lost 7 bases to trimming and J lost 7 bases; unmatched junction nucleotides: 10. CDR3 sequence: CASTFDRVSNEQFF. CDR3 sequence (DNA): TGTGCCAGCACCTTTGACAGGGTTTCGAATGAGCAGTTCTTC.

The sample holds a few counts of this clonotype. The chain links TRBV10-3 to TRBJ2-3, with a tentative D call TRBD1 (6 bases). With 10 bases removed from V and 1 base from J, the gap between germline ends came to 15 bases. The germline V gene encodes CDR1 ENHRY and CDR2 SYGVKD. The CDR3 is 14 residues long. Here the CDR3 DNA reads TGTGCCACCCAAGGGGGATTCGGCACAGATACGCAGTATTTT. Translated: CATQGGFGTDTQYF.

The CDR3 reads CATSEGVAGYTF. The CDR3 nucleotides read TGTGCCACCAGTGAGGGGGTGGCAGGCTACACCTTC. The rearrangement joins TRBV24-1 to TRBJ1-2; perhaps TRBD1 as D (5 bases). Trimming took 4 bases from V and 8 from J, leaving 10 bases between them. This CDR3 is 12 amino acids long. The germline V gene has CDR1 KGHDR and CDR2 SFDVKD.

The genes are TRBV18 and TRBJ2-7, with D hard to call. CDR1 is KGHSH and CDR2 is LQKENI in the germline V gene. CDR3 size: 15 residues. Trimming removed 2 bases from V and 4 bases from J, with 15 bases in between. The CDR3 DNA reads TGTGCCAGCTCACCAGTAATGGTGGGGAAATACGAGCAGTACTTC. It encodes CASSPVMVGKYEQYF.

The sample holds one count of this clonotype. The rearrangement uses TRBV2 and TRBJ2-3; 11 nucleotides agree with TRBD2. V lost 5 bases and J lost 2; bases outside the gene matches: 12. From germline, CDR1 is SNHLY and CDR2 FYNNEI. The CDR3 length is 18 residues. CDR3 sequence: CASSFLFSSGGTTDTQYF. The CDR3 DNA reads TGTGCCAGCAGTTTCCTTTTTTCTAGCGGGGGGACCACAGATACGCAGTATTTT.

This clonotype was seen a single time. V usage is TRBV28 and J usage is TRBJ2-3, with TRBD1 matching 7 bases. This CDR3 is 16 amino acids long. CDR1 is MDHEN, CDR2 SYDVKM, per germline. V shed 1 base, J shed 2 bases, and the junction held 6 bases outside the gene matches. CDR3 nucleotides: TGTGCCAGCAGTTTATCCGGGACAGAGCTCACAGATACGCAGTATTTT. Translating gives CASSLSGTELTDTQYF.

This clonotype was recorded once. The chain couples TRBV24-1 to TRBJ2-4; TRBD1 matches at 10 bases. The V gene end was trimmed by 12 bases and the J gene end by 2 bases; junction bases not matched to a gene: 15. The CDR3 consists of 17 residues. CDR1 KGHDR and CDR2 SFDVKD come from the germline V gene. CDR3 sequence (DNA): TGTGCCGGGGGACAGGGGAGAGGCTCAGCGACCAAAAACATTCAGTACTTC. Translation gives CAGGQGRGSATKNIQYF.

Notes on this clonotype: At one end, the junction sequence differs from germline, possibly due to a read error. This chain joins TRBV3-1 and TRBJ2-5, with unresolved D. Germline CDR1 reads LGHDT; CDR2 reads YNNKEL (reference sequence). The CDR3 sequence is 16 residues long. DNA for the CDR3: TGTGCCAGCAGCAAAGAGGTCGCTTGTATACAAGAGACCCAGTACTTC. Encoded protein: CASSKEVACIQETQYF.

In this sample, this clonotype turned up a few times. This rearrangement joins TRBV7-9 to TRBJ1-1, with 7 nucleotides matching TRBD1. From germline, CDR1 is SEHNR and CDR2 FQNEAQ (reference sequence). Unmatched junction bases numbered 5, after V lost 4 bases and J lost 0 bases. The CDR3 is 15 amino acids. The CDR3 region is CASSSGQLMNTEAFF. CDR3 DNA: TGTGCCAGCAGCTCGGGACAGCTCATGAACACTGAAGCTTTCTTT.

V is TRBV28 and J is TRBJ2-1; D perhaps matches TRBD2 (6 bases). The CDR3 spans 13 residues. CDR1 is MDHEN and CDR2 is SYDVKM in the germline V gene. Trimming left V 3 bases short and J 5 bases short, with 8 bases between. For the CDR3, the DNA is TGTGCCAGCAGTTTCGGACTAAACAATGAGCAGTTCTTC. Its translation: CASSFGLNNEQFF.

The rearrangement links TRBV27 to TRBJ1-1; possibly TRBD1 for D (5 bases). This CDR3 spans 15 amino acids. Germline V gene lookup returns CDR1 MNHEY and CDR2 SMNVEV (reference sequence). V lost 5 bases to trimming and J lost 3 bases, with 16 bases between them. The CDR3 DNA is TGTGCCAGCAGTCGAGGGACGGGGGGGTACACTGAAGCTTTCTTT. Translation gives CASSRGTGGYTEAFF.

The sample holds a few counts of this clonotype. The rearrangement uses TRBV20-1 and TRBJ2-2, with a tentative D call TRBD1 (5 bases). CDR1 and CDR2 from the germline V gene are DFQATT and SNEGSKA (reference sequence). This CDR3 region has 15 residues. Trimming cost V 5 bases and J 5 bases, with 18 bases left between them. In nucleotides, the CDR3 is TGCAGTGCTCGCCGAGCAGGGCCGATAACCGGGGAGCTGTTTTTT. Amino acid sequence: CSARRAGPITGELFF.

The chain couples TRBV5-1 to TRBJ2-3, with D maybe TRBD2 (7 bases). The CDR3 sequence is 15 residues long. Germline V gene sequence: CDR1 SGHRS, CDR2 YFSETQ. Trimming stripped 2 bases from V and 2 bases from J, with 12 bases between. CDR3 amino acids: CASSLTGGLTDTQYF. The CDR3 nucleotides read TGCGCCAGCAGCTTAACCGGGGGGCTCACAGATACGCAGTATTTT.

The genes are TRBV5-1 and TRBJ2-5; D gene ambiguous. V gave up 1 base and J gave up 3 bases, with 7 bases separating them. CDR3 length: 13 residues. CDR1 is SGHRS, CDR2 YFSETQ, per germline. The CDR3 DNA reads as TGCGCCAGCAGCTTGTTAGACGAAGAGACCCAGTACTTC. Protein product: CASSLLDEETQYF.

This clonotype was found a few times. The genes are TRBV5-1 and TRBJ2-1, with 12 positions matching TRBD1. V lost 0 bases, J lost 10 bases, and 11 bases stayed unmatched. The CDR3 is made up of 17 amino acids. The germline gives CDR1 SGHRS, CDR2 YFSETQ. The DNA of the CDR3 is TGCGCCAGCAGCTTGGGGGGGGACAGGGGGCGGACCACGGAGCAGTTCTTC. Protein product: CASSLGGDRGRTTEQFF.

V and J are TRBV7-6 and TRBJ2-7, with 15 nucleotides matching TRBD2. The length of the CDR3 is 19 residues. Trimming at V came to 2 bases and at J to 5 bases, leaving 13 bases not matched to a gene. Per the germline V gene, CDR1 is SGHVS and CDR2 is FNYEAQ. The chain's CDR3 is CASSLHPAWTSGGANEQYF. For the CDR3, the DNA is TGTGCCAGCAGCTTACACCCCGCCTGGACTAGCGGGGGGGCTAACGAGCAGTACTTC.